The 8 T cell receptor beta chains presented below share a single source sample, sequenced in a study of cytomegalovirus exposure and HLA in healthy donors. PCR amplification relied on 60 Vbeta primers (plus 13 Jbeta primers). Profiling relied on immunoSEQ multiplex PCR, and the TCRdb table lists in-frame clones only, not all of them. The sample carries about 120,000 clones, around 69% recorded once. Sequences were obtained from PBMCs. These receptors came from a woman aged 40 to 50 in good health and CMV-seropositive.

The rearrangement joins TRBV27 to TRBJ1-3; D ambiguous. This CDR3 comprises 16 residues. CDR1 MNHEY and CDR2 SMNVEV come from the germline V gene (reference sequence). Trimming removed 6 bases from V and 0 bases from J, with 15 bases in between. In DNA, the CDR3 is TGTGCCAGCAGCCAGACAAAAATGAGCTCTGGAAACACCATATATTTT. Amino acids: CASSQTKMSSGNTIYF.

This clone was picked up one time. V is TRBV30 and J is TRBJ2-4, with TRBD1 identical over 10 bases. The CDR3 has 15 residues. CDR1 is GTSNPN and CDR2 is SVGIG in the germline V gene (reference sequence). Trimming removed 0 bases from V and 6 bases from J; junction bases left unmatched: 5. The CDR3 region is CAWSVWTGGGNIQYF. The CDR3 DNA reads as TGTGCCTGGAGTGTTTGGACAGGGGGAGGAAACATTCAGTACTTC.

The chain has TRBV7-9 and TRBJ2-2; D perhaps matches TRBD1 (5 bases). V dropped 3 bases and J dropped 6 bases, with 14 bases sitting between them. The CDR3 is 15 amino acids. The germline gives CDR1 SEHNR, CDR2 FQNEAQ (reference sequence). The CDR3 spells CASSLEGVVAGELFF. As DNA, the CDR3 is TGTGCCAGCAGCTTGGAAGGGGTCGTGGCCGGGGAGCTGTTTTTT.

A word on this clone: A read error may produce the germline difference seen at one junction end. The rearrangement uses TRBV7-7 and TRBJ1-1, with TRBD1 matching 12 bases. The CDR3 length is 18 residues. Germline V lookup: CDR1 SSHAT, CDR2 FNYEAQ (reference sequence). This CDR3 reads CASSLGPGQGAPGTEAFF. CDR3 in DNA: TGTGCTAGCAGCTTAGGACCGGGACAGGGGGCCCCAGGTACTGAAGCTTTCTTT.

This chain connects TRBV5-1 to TRBJ2-2; weak D call: TRBD2 (5 bases). From germline, CDR1 is SGHRS and CDR2 YFSETQ. CDR3 length: 18 residues. V was trimmed by 0 bases and J by 5 bases, leaving 20 bases between them. CDR3 DNA sequence: TGCGCCAGCAGCTTGGACGGCGCCCCGGGGATCGGGACCGGGGAGCTGTTTTTT. This encodes CASSLDGAPGIGTGELFF.

The chain is built from TRBV7-9 and TRBJ2-5; TRBD1 agrees at 7 bases. V was clipped by 5 bases and J by 7 bases; unmatched bases: 7. The V gene's germline CDR1 is SEHNR and CDR2 FQNEAQ (reference sequence). The length of the CDR3 is 13 residues. CDR3 in DNA: TGTGCCAGCAGCCCCAAGGGACAGCCGACCCAGTACTTC. Translated, it gives CASSPKGQPTQYF.

The chain combines TRBV5-6 with TRBJ1-4; possibly TRBD1 for D (5 bases). The CDR3 extends over 15 amino acids. V was shortened by 3 bases and J by 8 bases, with 17 bases between the two germline ends. Germline V lookup: CDR1 SGHDT, CDR2 YYEEEE. The CDR3 nucleotides read TGTGCCAGCAGCTCGCGGGACCCCCTGCGGGAAAAACTGTTTTTT. This sequence encodes CASSSRDPLREKLFF.

The chain employs TRBV5-6 and TRBJ1-2; 8 nucleotides line up with TRBD1. The CDR3 totals 13 residues. With V trimmed by 4 bases and J by 7 bases, 6 bases remained unmatched. Germline values: CDR1 SGHDT, CDR2 YYEEEE. CDR3 sequence reads: CASSADRASGYTF. The CDR3 nucleotides are TGTGCCAGCAGCGCGGACAGGGCTAGTGGCTACACCTTC.